The T cell receptor beta chain described here comes from a study of blood T cell repertoires in COVID-19. At the level of the study: Acute and convalescent COVID-19 samples came from the United States, Italy and Spain. Sample material is recorded as cDNA or gDNA derived from T cells, B-cell-depleted T cells, or PBMCs.

Original analysis: Amplification with reference gene primers provided the estimates of nucleated cell counts. TCRdb's table, derived via immunoSEQ multiplex PCR, lists solely in-frame clones and lacks some. The DNA was the basis for D and trimming; V, J and clone size are from that table. The table shows more than 120,000 clones, with about 86% occurring only once. This clone is a singleton in its sample. Germline CDR1 SGDLS, CDR2 YYNGEE. The CDR3 covers 15 residues. V was clipped by 1 base and J by 4 bases; unmatched bases: 7. The sequencing sample was made of peripheral blood. This chain connects TRBV9 to TRBJ1-1; 7 positions agree with TRBD1. The origin of this receptor is a woman between 45 and 60 years old with active or convalescent COVID-19. The CDR3 bases are TGTGCCAGCAGCGTATCAACAGGGGTCCGCACTGAAGCTTTCTTT. This translates into CASSVSTGVRTEAFF.